What follows describes a single T cell receptor (beta chain). TCRdb's table, derived via immunoSEQ multiplex PCR, lists solely in-frame clones and lacks some. Here the sample spans 150,000 or so clones, about 74% being singletons. This sample was taken from a study of blood T cell repertoires in COVID-19. Study-wide background: Italy, Spain and the United States were the sources of the convalescent and acute COVID-19 samples.

The sequenced sample consisted of peripheral blood. The sequence came from an elderly woman with acute or convalescent COVID-19.

CDR3 nucleotide sequence: TGCAGCGTGCCGGGGACAGGGGTCCACGAGCAGTACTTC. It is translated as CSVPGTGVHEQYF. The chain joins TRBV29-1 to TRBJ2-7, with 10 bases fitting TRBD1. The CDR3 is 13 residues long. Trimming cost V 6 bases and J 5 bases; bases outside gene matches: 7. Looked up from germline, CDR1 is SQVTM and CDR2 is ANQGSEA.